The source of this TCR beta chain is a study of regulatory T cells in long-lasting Graves disease. General study points: The study found persistent patients shared more public clonotypes (roughly 2,500) than new patients (966). Persistent Graves' patients showed less TCR diversity than newly diagnosed patients showed.

Time point: persistent/refractory GD, antithyroid drugs over 5 years with positive TRAb. The TCR library used RNA extracted from PBMCs. The germline V gene has CDR1 SGHRS and CDR2 YFSETQ. Trimming took 5 bases from V and 2 from J, leaving 10 bases between them. The CDR3 runs to 13 residues. This clonotype was detected ten times or more. Its target is not known. The authors built TCR beta libraries using iRepertoire HTBI primers and Arm-PCR of CDR3 regions. TCRdb redid the calling of the multiplex PCR reads with MiXCR, one entry per CDR3 protein. The sample shows a few hundred thousand distinct CDR3 sequences, 23% of them seen only once.

The clonotype originates from a female donor with Graves disease. The rearrangement links TRBV5-1 to TRBJ1-1, with a tentative D call TRBD1 (6 bases). Sample: peripheral blood mononuclear cells (PBMCs), taken when the disease was refractory, from a patient treated with antithyroid drugs. The CDR3 DNA reads TGCGCCAGCAGGAACAGGGCTAACACTGAAGCTTTCTTT. This gives the protein CASRNRANTEAFF.